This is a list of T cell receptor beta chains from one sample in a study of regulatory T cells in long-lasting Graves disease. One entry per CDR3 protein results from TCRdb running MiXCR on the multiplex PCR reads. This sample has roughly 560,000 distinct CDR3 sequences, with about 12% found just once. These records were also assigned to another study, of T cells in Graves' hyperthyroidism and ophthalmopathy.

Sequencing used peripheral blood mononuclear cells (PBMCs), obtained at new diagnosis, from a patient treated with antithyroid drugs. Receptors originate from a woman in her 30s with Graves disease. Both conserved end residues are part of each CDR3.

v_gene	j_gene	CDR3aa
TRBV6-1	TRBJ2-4	CASRHASGPHVLAKNIQYF
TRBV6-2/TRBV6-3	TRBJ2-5	CASTPRGETQYF
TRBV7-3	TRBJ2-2	CASSLAGQGELFF
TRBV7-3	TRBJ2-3	CASSPPGTSGQDTQYF
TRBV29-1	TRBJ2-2	CSVVGRENTGELFF
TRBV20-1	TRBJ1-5	CSARDGARSSQPQHF
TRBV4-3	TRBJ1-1	CASSQSLTDSEAFF
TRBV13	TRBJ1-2	CASSLDREGYTF
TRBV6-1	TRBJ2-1	CASTLQGGGRAYNEQFF
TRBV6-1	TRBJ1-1	CASSLSGRATNTEAFF
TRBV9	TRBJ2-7	CASSVESDSYEQYF